What follows are 26 T cell receptor beta chains derived from one specimen sequenced in a study of Ad26.COV2.S vaccination and SARS-CoV-2 variants (dated by TCRdb to 2020 to 2023). The method behind the library was the immunoSEQ multiplex PCR assay. TCRdb holds this immuneACCESS table with in-frame rearrangements only. Some clones are missing; in checked studies, unresolved V genes explain under half, and the rest has no known cause. This sample is represented by 250,000 or so clones; around 90% of them were singletons. The ten most abundant clones make up roughly 3% of the sample. The treatment or condition label here, explained by the study, means: approximately 18 received Ad26.COV2.S at low or high dose, single or two shots; about 5 received placebo; per-sample allocation not given. Repertoires of vaccine and placebo recipients were sequenced from samples taken on day 63 after the first injection.

The input for sequencing was peripheral blood, taken in a trial of Ad26.COV2.S vaccine versus placebo. Receptors originate from a person aged 18-65 years who received the Ad26.COV2.S COVID-19 vaccine or a placebo.

The genes are TRBV21-1 and TRBJ1-6; the DNA was not used to check the table's D call, TRBD1. TRBV21-1 is an annotated pseudogene. The CDR3 totals 15 residues. CDR3 nucleotides: TGTGCTAGCAATTCCGGGACAGTTTATAATTCACCCCTCCACTTT. Protein: CASNSGTVYNSPLHF.

The V and J genes are TRBV4-2 and TRBJ1-5; D gene uncertain. The CDR3 is 16 amino acids. Germline V gene lookup returns CDR1 LGHNA and CDR2 YNFKEQ. V was pared by 4 bases and J by 5 bases, with 18 bases between. The CDR3 DNA follows: TGTGCCAGCAGCCCTCTTTACGCTAGCGGTTATCAGCCCCAGCATTTT. Amino acids: CASSPLYASGYQPQHF.

The chain employs TRBV6-6 and TRBJ2-7, with a tentative D call TRBD2 (6 bases). The germline CDR1 and CDR2 sequences are MNHNY and SVGAGI (reference sequence). CDR3 length equals 13 residues. V lost 11 bases to trimming and J lost 3 bases, with 17 bases between them. The chain's CDR3 is CAVGAGRSYEQYV. The CDR3 DNA sequence: TGTGCCGTCGGGGCGGGAAGGAGCTACGAGCAGTACGTC.

The V gene is TRBV7-8, the J gene TRBJ2-7, with TRBD1 identical over 7 bases. V lost 5 bases to trimming and J lost 0 bases; unmatched junction nucleotides: 4. The CDR3 spans 14 residues. From germline, CDR1 is SGHVS and CDR2 FQNEAQ. The CDR3 sequence is CASSADRYSYEQYV. The DNA for the CDR3 is TGTGCCAGCAGCGCGGACAGGTACTCCTACGAGCAGTACGTC.

The chain joins TRBV5-6 to TRBJ2-3, with D uncertain. The germline gives CDR1 SGHDT, CDR2 YYEEEE. Trimming stripped 0 bases from V and 2 bases from J, with 4 bases between. CDR3 length: 13 residues. The CDR3 is CASSLAVTDTQYF. CDR3 DNA sequence: TGTGCCAGCAGCTTGGCCGTCACAGATACGCAGTATTTT. Full variable domain (missing parts from reference TRBV5-6 and TRBJ2-3): DAGVTQSPTHLIKTRGQQVTLRCSPKSGHDTVSWYQQALGQGPQFIFQYYEEEERQRGNFPDRFSGHQFPNYSSELNVNALLLGDSALYLCASSLAVTDTQYFGPGTRLTVL.

The V gene is TRBV19, the J gene TRBJ2-5; 7 bases are shared with TRBD1. The germline V gene encodes CDR1 LNHDA and CDR2 SQIVND (reference sequence). The CDR3 loop spans 14 amino acids. V lost 6 bases, J lost 5 bases, and 9 bases stayed unmatched. CDR3 DNA sequence: TGTGCCAGTAGCCCAAGGGGCAGGGGGGAGACCCAGTACTTC. It is translated as CASSPRGRGETQYF. Variable domain in full (rest from reference TRBV19 and TRBJ2-5): DGGITQSPKYLFRKEGQNVTLSCEQNLNHDAMYWYRQDPGQGLRLIYYSQIVNDFQKGDIAEGYSVSREKKESFPLTVTSAQKNPTAFYLCASSPRGRGETQYFGPGTRLLVL.

This clone appeared once. The chain employs TRBV5-6 and TRBJ2-7; 9 nucleotides line up with TRBD1. J was trimmed by 4 bases and V by 0 bases; bases with no gene match: 2. CDR1 is SGHDT, CDR2 YYEEEE, per germline. The CDR3 spans 14 residues. The CDR3 region is CASSLGTGVYEQYV. CDR3 DNA sequence: TGTGCCAGCAGCTTGGGGACAGGGGTTTACGAGCAGTACGTC.

The CDR3 sequence is CASSSLESSEQYV. DNA for the CDR3: TGTGCCAGCAGCTCACTAGAGTCGAGCGAGCAGTACGTC. V usage is TRBV7-6 and J usage is TRBJ2-7; the D gene is possibly TRBD2 (5 bases). CDR1 is SGHVS, CDR2 FNYEAQ, per germline. The V end lost 4 bases, the J end lost 6 bases, and 13 bases lay between the germline ends. The CDR3 totals 13 residues.

V gene TRBV7-2 combines with J gene TRBJ1-5; D unclear. Trimming left V 5 bases short and J 7 bases short, with 15 bases between. The CDR3 length is 14 residues. In germline, CDR1 is SGHTA, CDR2 FQGNSA. This chain's CDR3 is CASSPRGGRQPQHF. The CDR3 coding sequence is TGTGCCAGCAGCCCCCGTGGTGGACGGCAGCCCCAGCATTTT.

The genes are TRBV19 and TRBJ2-7; TRBD2 is a possible D gene (6 bases). The germline V gene encodes CDR1 LNHDA and CDR2 SQIVND (reference sequence). V was clipped by 4 bases and J by 2 bases, with 12 bases between them. The CDR3 is 14 residues long. CDR3 residues: CASSTYSGPYEQYF. For the CDR3, the DNA is TGTGCCAGTAGTACATATAGCGGACCCTACGAGCAGTACTTC.

The rearrangement joins TRBV27 to TRBJ1-2; 8 nucleotides line up with TRBD1. CDR3 size: 14 residues. The germline gives CDR1 MNHEY, CDR2 SMNVEV (reference sequence). V trimming: 3 bases; J trimming: 5 bases; junction bases outside the gene matches: 5. CDR3: CASSFTGGVYGYTF. The CDR3, as DNA: TGTGCCAGCAGTTTCACAGGGGGAGTTTATGGCTACACCTTC.

V is TRBV5-1 and J is TRBJ2-5; the D gene is possibly TRBD2 (7 bases). This CDR3 region has 15 residues. V was shortened by 6 bases and J by 4 bases, with 19 bases between the two germline ends. Looked up from germline, CDR1 is SGHRS and CDR2 is YFSETQ. The CDR3 DNA follows: TGCGCCAGCATTTCTGGCGGGGGCATTGGAGAGACCCAGTACTTC. Amino acids: CASISGGGIGETQYF.

V usage is TRBV2 and J usage is TRBJ2-1; D perhaps matches TRBD1 (6 bases). The germline V gene has CDR1 SNHLY and CDR2 FYNNEI. The CDR3 has 18 amino acids. The ends were cut back, 7 bases at V and 1 base at J, with 23 bases in the middle. CDR3 protein: CASTPGVALTGSYNEQFF. In DNA, the CDR3 is TGTGCCAGCACCCCCGGGGTGGCCCTGACAGGATCCTACAATGAGCAGTTCTTC.

The chain uses TRBV6-2 or TRBV6-3 and TRBJ1-6, with D uncertain. Trimming took off 6 bases at V and 7 bases at J, with 16 bases between the two ends. Germline-derived CDR1 and CDR2 are MNHEY and SVGEGT. The CDR3 consists of 15 residues. The CDR3 protein is CASSPPLQRNSPLHF. Here the CDR3 DNA reads TGTGCCAGCAGCCCGCCGCTCCAGAGGAATTCACCCCTCCACTTT.

V gene TRBV27 combines with J gene TRBJ2-5; D may be TRBD1 (6 bases). The ends were cut back, 4 bases at V and 5 bases at J, with 14 bases in the middle. The CDR3 contains 14 residues. Germline V lookup: CDR1 MNHEY, CDR2 SMNVEV (reference sequence). CDR3 sequence: CASSSLDSLETQYF. The CDR3 coding sequence is TGTGCCAGCAGTTCCCTGGACAGTCTCGAGACCCAGTACTTC.

The rearrangement joins TRBV6-2 or TRBV6-3 to TRBJ2-7; no clear D. From germline, CDR1 is MNHEY and CDR2 SVGEGT. V lost 2 bases to trimming and J lost 1 base, with 12 bases between them. The CDR3 is made up of 15 amino acids. The DNA for the CDR3 is TGTGCCAGCAGTTACAACCACGTTGGGTCCTACGAGCAGTACGTC. As protein: CASSYNHVGSYEQYV.

The V and J genes are TRBV4-3 and TRBJ1-1; D gene uncertain. The germline V and J ends were trimmed by 0 bases and 0 bases, with 11 bases remaining between them. Per germline, CDR1 LGHNA and CDR2 YSLEER. The CDR3 extends over 16 amino acids. CDR3 DNA sequence: TGCGCCAGCAGCCAAGATAGGAGCCTCATGAACACTGAAGCTTTCTTT. Translated: CASSQDRSLMNTEAFF.

The V gene is TRBV4-1, the J gene TRBJ2-5, with D unresolved. The CDR3 extends over 13 amino acids. V lost 1 base and J 3 bases, leaving 6 bases between the germline ends. Germline values: CDR1 MGHRA, CDR2 YSYEKL. The CDR3 DNA sequence: TGCGCCAGCAGCCAAGTAGCAGAAGAGACCCAGTACTTC. Its protein product is CASSQVAEETQYF.

V is TRBV23-1 and J is TRBJ2-2; D not resolved. TRBV23-1 has ORF status, its function being uncertain. The CDR3 consists of 14 residues. The ends were cut back, 4 bases at V and 2 bases at J, with 8 bases in the middle. The CDR3 sequence: CASSPGTNTGELFF. CDR3 in DNA: TGCGCCAGCAGTCCCGGAACTAACACCGGGGAGCTGTTTTTT.

The V and J genes are TRBV27 and TRBJ1-2; tentative D call: TRBD1 (5 bases). The V and J ends lost 6 bases and 2 bases respectively, with 13 bases between them. The CDR3 spans 14 residues. Germline CDR1 MNHEY, CDR2 SMNVEV (reference sequence). CDR3 residues: CASREGRTNYGYTF. DNA of the CDR3: TGTGCCAGCAGGGAGGGACGGACGAACTATGGCTACACCTTC.

This chain links TRBV24-1 with TRBJ2-6, with 10 bases that match TRBD1. With 4 bases clipped from V and 2 bases from J, the junction kept 7 bases outside the gene matches. Germline assignment: CDR1 KGHDR and CDR2 SFDVKD. The CDR3 runs to 18 residues. This chain's CDR3 is CATSERTGGSPGANVLTF. The CDR3 nucleotides are TGTGCCACCAGTGAGCGGACAGGGGGGAGCCCTGGGGCCAACGTCCTGACTTTC.

The J gene is TRBJ1-4, the V gene TRBV4-3; D remains ambiguous. Germline CDR1 and CDR2: LGHNA and YSLEER. The CDR3 is made up of 15 amino acids. V lost 0 bases to trimming and J lost 4 bases, with 9 bases between them. The CDR3 nucleotides read TGCGCCAGCAGCCAAGATCTAATCGGTAATGAAAAACTGTTTTTT. Protein product: CASSQDLIGNEKLFF.

CDR3 sequence: CASSRNPGQGNGYTF. Written as DNA, the CDR3 is TGCGCCAGCAGTCGTAACCCGGGACAGGGAAATGGCTACACCTTC. This sequence joins TRBV5-1 and TRBJ1-2, with 9 bases matching TRBD1. This CDR3 comprises 15 residues. The trim removed 5 bases at V and 6 bases at J, leaving 11 bases unmatched. Per germline, CDR1 SGHRS and CDR2 YFSETQ.

The rearrangement links TRBV6-1 to TRBJ2-5, with D unclear. The CDR3 extends over 11 amino acids. Trimming cost V 7 bases and J 4 bases, with 7 bases left between them. Germline V gene data show CDR1 as MNHNS and CDR2 as SASEGT. The CDR3 DNA reads as TGTGCCAGCACCCCAGGAGAGACCCAGTACTTC. Amino acid sequence: CASTPGETQYF.

The chain uses TRBV18 and TRBJ2-7, with 11 positions matching TRBD1. The CDR3 runs 14 residues. Germline V gene sequence: CDR1 KGHSH, CDR2 LQKENI. Losses at the gene ends were 4 bases for V and 3 bases for J; bases not matched to a gene: 2. This chain's CDR3 is CASSQGQGVYEQYV. The DNA for the CDR3 is TGTGCCAGCTCACAGGGACAGGGGGTCTACGAGCAGTACGTC.

The chain links TRBV7-2 to TRBJ1-5; TRBD1 might be the D (6 bases). CDR3 length: 16 residues. The V end was cut by 3 bases, the J end by 1 base, with 13 bases between. CDR1 SGHTA and CDR2 FQGNSA come from the germline V gene. CDR3 residues: CASSFTGPVSNQPQHF. The CDR3 DNA follows: TGTGCCAGCAGCTTCACAGGGCCTGTAAGCAATCAGCCCCAGCATTTT.